The 29 T cell receptor beta chains below come from one sample, sequenced in a study of vaccination and CD4 T cells after COVID-19. Oncomine TCR Beta short-read sequencing was applied to DNA from cultured CD4+ T cells. TCRdb reanalysed the PCR reads using MiXCR and keeps one entry per CDR3 protein. The repertoire holds under 25,000 distinct CDR3 sequences, with approximately 22% as singletons. Antigens of these TCRs are unknown. Described treatment: approximately nine-day PBMC culture with coronavirus spike peptide pools or control peptides (ViraFEST assay). Sequenced: cultured CD4+ T cells from blood. The receptors originated from a human donor with COVID-19.

V gene TRBV20-1 combines with J gene TRBJ1-2; D is unclear. Trimming took off 3 bases at V and 8 bases at J, with 19 bases between the two ends. This CDR3 region has 14 residues. In germline, CDR1 is DFQATT, CDR2 SNEGSKA (reference sequence). The CDR3 spells CSARSRGSWSGYTF. The CDR3 DNA sequence: TGCAGTGCTAGGTCCCGGGGTTCGTGGTCGGGCTACACCTTC.

The rearrangement uses TRBV18 and TRBJ2-7; D remains unclear. Trimming pared 3 bases from V and 0 bases from J, leaving 12 bases between. This CDR3 region has 15 residues. Germline loops: CDR1 KGHSH, CDR2 LQKENI. The CDR3 reads CASSPDRPSSYEQYF. The CDR3 bases are TGTGCCAGCTCACCCGACCGACCGAGCTCCTACGAGCAGTACTTC. The entire variable domain, with the rest obtained from reference TRBV18 and TRBJ2-7, is as follows: NAGVMQNPRHLVRRRGQEARLRCSPMKGHSHVYWYRQLPEEGLKFMVYLQKENIIDESGMPKERFSAEFPKEGPSILRIQQVVRGDSAAYFCASSPDRPSSYEQYFGPGTRLTVT.

This clonotype is termed medium-sized (0.01 to 0.1%). The V call is TRBV20-1, the J call TRBJ2-2, with 9 bases lining up with TRBD1. The CDR3 has 16 residues. V was pared by 0 bases and J by 3 bases, with 5 bases of the junction left unmatched. Looked up from germline, CDR1 is DFQATT and CDR2 is SNEGSKA (reference sequence). The CDR3 is CSARDFRQGDTGELFF. As DNA, the CDR3 is TGCAGTGCTAGAGATTTTCGACAGGGGGACACCGGGGAGCTGTTTTTT.

The V gene is TRBV30, the J gene TRBJ2-5; 7 nucleotides line up with TRBD1. The V gene end was trimmed by 3 bases and the J gene end by 4 bases; junction bases not matched to a gene: 14. The CDR3 has 16 amino acids. The V gene's germline CDR1 is GTSNPN and CDR2 SVGIG (reference sequence). The CDR3 sequence is CAWSLTLNRGGETQYF. The CDR3 DNA reads as TGTGCCTGGAGCCTGACACTAAACAGGGGCGGAGAGACCCAGTACTTC.

The DNA for the CDR3 is TGCAGTGCTAGAGACCGGGACTCTTTTTTCTTC. The encoded protein is CSARDRDSFFF. The rearrangement joins TRBV20-1 to TRBJ2-1, with TRBD2 as a possible D gene (6 bases). V was trimmed by 0 bases and J by 16 bases, leaving 13 bases between them. The germline V gene has CDR1 DFQATT and CDR2 SNEGSKA (reference sequence). The CDR3 loop spans 11 amino acids.

Only a few counts were recorded for this clonotype. J is TRBJ1-4 and V is TRBV12-3 or TRBV12-4, with D unclear. The ends were cut back, 4 bases at V and 12 bases at J, with 21 bases in the middle. The CDR3 is made up of 15 amino acids. The CDR3 region has the DNA TGTGCCAGCAGTTCCCGGGGTATAGGGATGCAGGAACTGTTTTTT. Its translation: CASSSRGIGMQELFF.

This clonotype is termed medium-sized (0.01 to 0.1%). V usage is TRBV6-2 or TRBV6-3 and J usage is TRBJ2-7, with 8 nucleotides matching TRBD2. CDR1 and CDR2 (germline): MNHEY, SVGEGT. The trim removed 7 bases at V and 3 bases at J, leaving 5 bases unmatched. The CDR3 is 13 amino acids. The CDR3 DNA reads TGTGCCAGCACCCGGGCGGGGGGCTACGAGCAGTACTTC. It translates to CASTRAGGYEQYF.

This clonotype occurred a few times. The CDR3 sequence: CASSWALAGSQETQYF. CDR3 nucleotide sequence: TGTGCCAGCAGCTGGGCTCTAGCGGGGAGCCAAGAGACCCAGTACTTC. The chain uses TRBV7-2 and TRBJ2-5; TRBD2 matches 9 bases. J gave up 1 base and V 4 bases, and 7 bases lay outside the gene matches. In germline, CDR1 is SGHTA, CDR2 FQGNSA. This CDR3 contains 16 residues.

The rearrangement joins TRBV14 to TRBJ2-3, with D possibly being TRBD2 (6 bases). Trimming shortened V by 6 bases and J by 1 base, and 11 bases separated the two germline ends. Germline values: CDR1 SGHDN, CDR2 FVKESK. The CDR3 extends over 14 amino acids. The CDR3 DNA is TGTGCCAGCAGTCCAGCGGGTGGCACAGATACGCAGTATTTT. Translating gives CASSPAGGTDTQYF.

The rearrangement joins TRBV6-5 to TRBJ2-7; 9 positions match TRBD2. The CDR3 totals 16 residues. Germline V gene data show CDR1 as MNHEY and CDR2 as SVGAGI. The V gene end was trimmed by 0 bases and the J gene end by 3 bases; junction bases not matched to a gene: 6. The CDR3: CASSYSRSGGLYEQYF. CDR3 DNA: TGTGCCAGCAGTTACTCGCGTAGCGGGGGCCTCTACGAGCAGTACTTC.

This clonotype was seen a handful of times. This chain links TRBV2 with TRBJ2-7; possible D gene TRBD2, 6 bases. This CDR3 spans 14 amino acids. Germline loops: CDR1 SNHLY, CDR2 FYNNEI. Deletions cut 2 bases from V and 0 bases from J, with 8 bases between. The CDR3 bases are TGTGCCAGCAGTGAATACGGGAGCTCCTACGAGCAGTACTTC. This codes for CASSEYGSSYEQYF.

V and J are TRBV18 and TRBJ2-6; weak D call: TRBD1 (5 bases). The V end lost 3 bases, the J end lost 0 bases, and 9 bases lay between the germline ends. CDR3 length: 16 residues. Germline values: CDR1 KGHSH, CDR2 LQKENI. This CDR3 reads CASSPGHSSGANVLTF. As DNA, the CDR3 is TGTGCCAGCTCACCCGGACACAGCTCTGGGGCCAACGTCCTGACTTTC.

The CDR3 bases are TGTGCCAGCAGCAACGACAGGGGCGCTAACTATGGCTACACCTTC. Translated, it gives CASSNDRGANYGYTF. J is TRBJ1-2 and V is TRBV27; 8 nucleotides match TRBD1. Germline-derived CDR1 and CDR2 are MNHEY and SMNVEV (reference sequence). Trimming took 6 bases from V and 0 from J; bases not matched to a gene: 6. The CDR3 is 15 residues long.

The rearrangement links TRBV29-1 to TRBJ1-2, with D unclear. Trimming took 4 bases from V and 6 from J, leaving 12 bases between them. Germline CDR1 SQVTM, CDR2 ANQGSEA. The CDR3 contains 12 residues. DNA of the CDR3: TGCAGCGTTGGGGCCGTTGTCAATGGCTACACCTTC. It translates to CSVGAVVNGYTF.

This sequence joins TRBV7-8 and TRBJ2-1; no clear D. V was shortened by 3 bases and J by 0 bases, with 15 bases between the two germline ends. CDR3 length equals 17 residues. Germline CDR1 is SGHVS and CDR2 is FQNEAQ. The CDR3 loop is CASSFIRGQSSYNEQFF. The CDR3 coding sequence is TGTGCCAGCAGCTTTATACGAGGCCAGAGCTCCTACAATGAGCAGTTCTTC.

The rearrangement links TRBV5-6 to TRBJ1-3; weak D call: TRBD1 (6 bases). The CDR3 consists of 16 residues. CDR1 and CDR2 (germline): SGHDT, YYEEEE. V lost 2 bases, J lost 0 bases, and 12 bases lay in between. CDR3: CASSLWTANSGNTIYF. For the CDR3, the DNA is TGTGCCAGCAGCTTATGGACAGCTAACTCTGGAAACACCATATATTTT.

The chain couples TRBV2 to TRBJ1-2; possibly TRBD1 for D (5 bases). V was cut by 6 bases and J by 0 bases, with 11 bases left in between. From germline, CDR1 is SNHLY and CDR2 FYNNEI. There are 14 residues in the CDR3. In DNA form, the CDR3 reads TGTGCCAGCAGCCGCCGGGGGTCTAACTATGGCTACACCTTC. Protein sequence: CASSRRGSNYGYTF.

The chain has TRBV4-2 and TRBJ2-5, with TRBD2 matching 13 bases. The trim removed 2 bases at V and 4 bases at J, leaving 4 bases unmatched. From germline, CDR1 is LGHNA and CDR2 YNFKEQ. The CDR3 totals 16 residues. The CDR3 here is CASSQSGTSGVETQYF. The CDR3 nucleotides are TGTGCCAGCAGCCAATCAGGGACTAGCGGGGTAGAGACCCAGTACTTC.

This clonotype has a handful of counts. The rearrangement uses TRBV7-9 and TRBJ2-3; perhaps TRBD1 as D (6 bases). This CDR3 is built from 15 residues. The V and J ends lost 1 base and 5 bases respectively, with 13 bases between them. Germline V gene data show CDR1 as SEHNR and CDR2 as FQNEAQ (reference sequence). This chain's CDR3 is CASSLGTGTVDTQYF. CDR3 nucleotide sequence: TGTGCCAGCAGCTTAGGTACAGGGACGGTAGATACGCAGTATTTT.

V gene TRBV7-2 combines with J gene TRBJ2-1, with D unresolved. Trimming took off 1 base at V and 7 bases at J, with 11 bases between the two ends. Germline assignment: CDR1 SGHTA and CDR2 FQGNSA. CDR3 length equals 14 residues. The CDR3 sequence: CASSLDPGRNEQFF. In DNA, the CDR3 is TGTGCCAGCAGCTTAGACCCCGGACGTAATGAGCAGTTCTTC.

This clonotype was picked up a small number of times. This chain joins TRBV20-1 and TRBJ1-5, with D maybe TRBD1 (6 bases). CDR1 and CDR2 from the germline V gene are DFQATT and SNEGSKA (reference sequence). Deletions cut 5 bases from V and 5 bases from J, with 19 bases between. This CDR3 has 15 residues. The CDR3 DNA sequence: TGCAGTGCTGCTCGGGGGCGGGGACCGGATCAGCCCCAGCATTTT. The encoded protein is CSAARGRGPDQPQHF.

This chain connects TRBV11-3 to TRBJ2-7, with D unresolved. Trimming shortened V by 5 bases and J by 3 bases, and 11 bases separated the two germline ends. The CDR3 runs to 13 residues. The germline gives CDR1 SGHNT, CDR2 YENEEA. The DNA of the CDR3 is TGTGCCAGCAGCGACCGGAGCAGCTACGAGCAGTACTTC. Protein: CASSDRSSYEQYF.

This clonotype appeared a few times. The chain recombines TRBV14 with TRBJ1-2, with D hard to call. Trimming stripped 0 bases from V and 4 bases from J, with 9 bases between. The CDR3 contains 14 residues. Germline V gene data show CDR1 as SGHDN and CDR2 as FVKESK. CDR3 sequence reads: CASSQDAEAYGYTF. CDR3 nucleotide sequence: TGTGCCAGCAGCCAAGACGCGGAAGCCTATGGCTACACCTTC. The full variable domain, in which reference TRBV14 and TRBJ1-2 provide the parts outside the CDR3, is EAGVTQFPSHSVIEKGQTVTLRCDPISGHDNLYWYRRVMGKEIKFLLHFVKESKQDESGMPNNRFLAERTGGTYSTLKVQPAELEDSGVYFCASSQDAEAYGYTFGSGTRLTVV.

The chain is built from TRBV19 and TRBJ1-2; 7 nucleotides match TRBD1. The germline V gene encodes CDR1 LNHDA and CDR2 SQIVND (reference sequence). The CDR3 has 14 residues. V shed 2 bases and J 0 bases; nucleotides not matched to a gene: 0. CDR3 region: CASSIQGANYGYTF. CDR3 DNA sequence: TGTGCCAGTAGTATACAGGGGGCTAACTATGGCTACACCTTC. Filled out from reference TRBV19 and TRBJ1-2, the complete variable domain reads DGGITQSPKYLFRKEGQNVTLSCEQNLNHDAMYWYRQDPGQGLRLIYYSQIVNDFQKGDIAEGYSVSREKKESFPLTVTSAQKNPTAFYLCASSIQGANYGYTFGSGTRLTVV.

A single count supports this clonotype. The J gene is TRBJ1-3, the V gene TRBV14, with 9 bases fitting TRBD1. V gave up 5 bases and J gave up 8 bases; unmatched junction bases: 16. The germline gives CDR1 SGHDN, CDR2 FVKESK. CDR3 size: 17 residues. CDR3 sequence (DNA): TGTGCCAGCAGCTATAACTCCGGGACAGGGTTCTCGCACACCATATATTTT. This sequence encodes CASSYNSGTGFSHTIYF.

This chain connects TRBV7-9 to TRBJ1-5; D gene unclear. Germline V gene lookup returns CDR1 SEHNR and CDR2 FQNEAQ (reference sequence). CDR3 length: 13 amino acids. Trimming took off 3 bases at V and 0 bases at J, with 3 bases between the two ends. In nucleotides, the CDR3 is TGTGCCAGCAGCTTCGGTAGCAATCAGCCCCAGCATTTT. Amino acid sequence: CASSFGSNQPQHF. Looking up the rest from reference TRBV7-9 and TRBJ1-5 gives the full variable domain: DTGVSQNPRHKITKRGQNVTFRCDPISEHNRLYWYRQTLGQGPEFLTYFQNEAQLEKSRLLSDRFSAERPKGSFSTLEIQRTEQGDSAMYLCASSFGSNQPQHFGDGTRLSIL.

This clonotype turned up a few times. The chain recombines TRBV20-1 with TRBJ1-3, with no clear D. This CDR3 has 14 residues. CDR1 is DFQATT and CDR2 is SNEGSKA in the germline V gene (reference sequence). V was pared by 4 bases and J by 1 base, with 11 bases between. CDR3 DNA: TGCAGTGCTACATCAGCCGTTTCTGGAAACACCATATATTTT. Protein sequence: CSATSAVSGNTIYF.

The rearrangement links TRBV19 to TRBJ1-4; D call uncertain. The CDR3 is 13 amino acids. Germline V gives CDR1 LNHDA, CDR2 SQIVND (reference sequence). Trimming took off 8 bases at V and 7 bases at J, with 14 bases between the two ends. CDR3 loop: CASREGNVEKLFF. CDR3 DNA sequence: TGTGCCAGTCGGGAGGGAAATGTTGAAAAACTGTTTTTT.

The gene calls are TRBV9 and TRBJ2-5, with D uncertain. The CDR3 contains 14 residues. V was pared by 0 bases and J by 0 bases, with 6 bases between. The germline gives CDR1 SGDLS, CDR2 YYNGEE. The CDR3 is CASSVGPNQETQYF. The CDR3 DNA reads as TGTGCCAGCAGCGTAGGGCCAAACCAAGAGACCCAGTACTTC. Looking up the rest from reference TRBV9 and TRBJ2-5 gives the full variable domain: DSGVTQTPKHLITATGQRVTLRCSPRSGDLSVYWYQQSLDQGLQFLIQYYNGEERAKGNILERFSAQQFPDLHSELNLSSLELGDSALYFCASSVGPNQETQYFGPGTRLLVL.